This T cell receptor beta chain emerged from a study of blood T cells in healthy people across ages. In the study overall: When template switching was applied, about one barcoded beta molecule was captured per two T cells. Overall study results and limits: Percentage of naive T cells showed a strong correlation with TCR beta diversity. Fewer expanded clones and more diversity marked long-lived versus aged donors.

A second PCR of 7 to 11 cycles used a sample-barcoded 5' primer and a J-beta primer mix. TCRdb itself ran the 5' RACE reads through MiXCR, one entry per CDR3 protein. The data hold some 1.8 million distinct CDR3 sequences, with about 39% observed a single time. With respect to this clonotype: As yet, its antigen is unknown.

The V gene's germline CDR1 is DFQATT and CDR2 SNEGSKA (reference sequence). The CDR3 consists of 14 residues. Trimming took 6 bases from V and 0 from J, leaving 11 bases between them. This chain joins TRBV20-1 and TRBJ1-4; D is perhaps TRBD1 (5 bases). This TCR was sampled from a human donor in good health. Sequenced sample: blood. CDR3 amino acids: CSAMETATNEKLFF. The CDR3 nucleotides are TGCAGTGCCATGGAGACAGCAACTAATGAAAAACTGTTTTTT.